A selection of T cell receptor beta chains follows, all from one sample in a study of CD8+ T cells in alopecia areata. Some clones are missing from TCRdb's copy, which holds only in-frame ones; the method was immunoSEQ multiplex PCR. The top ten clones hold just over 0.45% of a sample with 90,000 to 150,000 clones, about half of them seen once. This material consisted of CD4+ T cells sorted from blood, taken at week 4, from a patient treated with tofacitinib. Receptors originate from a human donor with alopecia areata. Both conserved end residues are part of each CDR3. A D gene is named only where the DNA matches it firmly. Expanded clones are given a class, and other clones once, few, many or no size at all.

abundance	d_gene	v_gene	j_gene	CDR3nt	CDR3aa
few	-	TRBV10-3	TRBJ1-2	TGTGCCATCAGTGATCCAGGGAATGGGTATCGGGGCTACACCTTC	CAISDPGNGYRGYTF
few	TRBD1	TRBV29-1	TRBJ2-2	TGCAGCGTCGGGACAGGGTTAGGGACCGGGGAGCTGTTTTTT	CSVGTGLGTGELFF
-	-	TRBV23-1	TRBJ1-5	TGCGCCAGCAGTCATAGCGTCGGTCAGCCCCAGCATTTT	CASSHSVGQPQHF
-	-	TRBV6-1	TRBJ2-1	TGTGCCAGCAGTGTCGGGTATGAGCAGTTCTTC	CASSVGYEQFF
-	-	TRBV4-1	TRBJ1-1	TGCGCCAGCAGCCGGGAGGTGATGAACACTGAAGCTTTCTTT	CASSREVMNTEAFF
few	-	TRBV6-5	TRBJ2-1	TGTGCCAGCAGTTACGTAAACAATGAGCAGTTCTTC	CASSYVNNEQFF
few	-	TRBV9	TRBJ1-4	TGTGCCAGCAGCCGGGACAATAAGAGAAAACTGTTTTTT	CASSRDNKRKLFF
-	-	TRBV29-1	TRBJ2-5	TGCAGCTTTGAAGTTGGGGAGACCCAGTACTTC	CSFEVGETQYF
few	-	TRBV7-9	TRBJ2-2	TGTGCCAGCAGCCTACTGAACACCGGGGAGCTGTTTTTT	CASSLLNTGELFF
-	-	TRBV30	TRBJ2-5	TGTGCCTGGAGCGACTTTCAGACCCAGTACTTC	CAWSDFQTQYF
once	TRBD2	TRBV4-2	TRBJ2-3	TGTGCCAGCAGCCAAGAAGCACTAGCGGGGGAGGCAGATACGCAGTATTTT	CASSQEALAGEADTQYF
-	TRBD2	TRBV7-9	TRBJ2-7	TGTGCCAGCAACTTAGACCTAGCGGGAGTCTACGAGCAGTACTTC	CASNLDLAGVYEQYF
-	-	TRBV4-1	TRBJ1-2	TGCGCCAGCAGCCAAGATCCGGCGGGCGACTATGGCTACACCTTC	CASSQDPAGDYGYTF
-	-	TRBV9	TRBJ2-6	TGTGCCAGCAGCGTAGAGGGTACAGGGGCCAACGTCCTGACTTTC	CASSVEGTGANVLTF
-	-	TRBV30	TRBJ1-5	TGTGCCTGGAGTGTTGGTCAGATTAATCAGCCCCAGCATTTT	CAWSVGQINQPQHF
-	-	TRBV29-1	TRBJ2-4	TGCAGCGTTGAAGTGGACGCGGGGGCTAAGTACTTC	CSVEVDAGAKYF
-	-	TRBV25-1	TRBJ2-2	TGTGCCAGCAGTCCCCAAAAGATGGCTGGGACGGGCACCGGGGAGCTGTTTTTT	CASSPQKMAGTGTGELFF
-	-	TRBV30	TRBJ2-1	TGTGCCTGGAGACGCTTGAGGTCCCATGGTGAGCAGTTCTTC	CAWRRLRSHGEQFF
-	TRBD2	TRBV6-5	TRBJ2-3	TGTGCCAGCAGCTCTAGCGGGGGCTTCACAGATACGCAGTATTTT	CASSSSGGFTDTQYF
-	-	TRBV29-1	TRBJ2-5	TGCAGCTTTCCGAGGGGACCGGACCAAGAGACCCAGTACTTC	CSFPRGPDQETQYF
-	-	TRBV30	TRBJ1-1	TGTGCCTGGAGTTCGAGTGGGACTGAAGCTTTCTTT	CAWSSSGTEAFF
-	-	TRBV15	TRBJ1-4	TGTGCCACCAGCAGAGATCGGGCCAGTGGGACGGGTGAAAAACTGTTTTTT	CATSRDRASGTGEKLFF
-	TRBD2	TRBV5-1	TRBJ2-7	TGCGCCAGCAGCTTGACTAGCGGGAGCTCCTACGAGCAGTACTTC	CASSLTSGSSYEQYF
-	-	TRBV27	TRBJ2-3	TGTGCCAGCAGTCCCAGACCGAGCACAGATACGCAGTATTTT	CASSPRPSTDTQYF
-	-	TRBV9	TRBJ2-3	TGTGCCAGCAGCGTAGGCGCAGATACGCAGTATTTT	CASSVGADTQYF
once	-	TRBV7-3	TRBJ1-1	TGTGCCAGCAAGTTGGGACCAGGGGAGACTGAAGCTTTCTTT	CASKLGPGETEAFF
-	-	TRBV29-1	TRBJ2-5	TGCAGCGTTTCCCAACGGCTGGGGGAGACCCAGTACTTC	CSVSQRLGETQYF
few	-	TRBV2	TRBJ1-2	TGTGCCAGCAGTTCCACCGGGCCCCAGAGGGGCTACACCTTC	CASSSTGPQRGYTF
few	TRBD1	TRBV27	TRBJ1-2	TGTGCCAGCAGTTCCAGGACAGGACCCATCTATGGCTACACCTTC	CASSSRTGPIYGYTF
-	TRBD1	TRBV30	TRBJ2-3	TGTGCCTGGAGTGAGGGACAGGGCCCCACAGATACGCAGTATTTT	CAWSEGQGPTDTQYF
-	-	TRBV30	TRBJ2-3	TGTGCCTGGAAGAGGGGAGAAGATACGCAGTATTTT	CAWKRGEDTQYF
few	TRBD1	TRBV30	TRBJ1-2	TGTGCCTCGGTCTGGGACAGGGGTCGTGGCTACACCTTC	CASVWDRGRGYTF
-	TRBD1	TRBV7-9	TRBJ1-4	TGTGCCAGCAGCCCAACAGGGGGCACGACTAATGAAAAACTGTTTTTT	CASSPTGGTTNEKLFF
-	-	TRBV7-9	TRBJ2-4	TGTGCCAGTAACAACTTTACCGGAAAAGGGGACATTCAGTACTTC	CASNNFTGKGDIQYF
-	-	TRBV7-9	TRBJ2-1	TGTGCCAGCAGCTTAACGGACAATGAGCAGTTCTTC	CASSLTDNEQFF
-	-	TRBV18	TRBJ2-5	TGTGCCAGCTCACCCAATTATCCGGAGACCCAGTACTTC	CASSPNYPETQYF
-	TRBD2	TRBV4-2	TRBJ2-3	TGTGCCAGCAGCCAAGAAGGGACTAGAGGCGCAGATACGCAGTATTTT	CASSQEGTRGADTQYF
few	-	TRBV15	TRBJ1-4	TGTGCCACCAGCAGGGTTACGGGAACTAATGAAAAACTGTTTTTT	CATSRVTGTNEKLFF
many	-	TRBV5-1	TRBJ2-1	TGCGCCAGCAGCCCCTCGGGGAACAATGAGCAGTTCTTC	CASSPSGNNEQFF
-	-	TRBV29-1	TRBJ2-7	TGCAGCGTTGCCCTGACAGGATTCTACGAGCAGTACTTC	CSVALTGFYEQYF
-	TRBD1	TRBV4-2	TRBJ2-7	TGTGCCAGCAGCCCTCGGGACAGGGACTACGAGCAGTACTTC	CASSPRDRDYEQYF
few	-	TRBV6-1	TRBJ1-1	TGTGCCAGCAGTGAAAGCGACAGGATGAACACTGAAGCTTTCTTT	CASSESDRMNTEAFF
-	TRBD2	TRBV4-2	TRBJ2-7	TGTGCCAGCAGCCAAGACTCAGATCGGCTAGCGGGAGGCGAGCAGTACTTC	CASSQDSDRLAGGEQYF
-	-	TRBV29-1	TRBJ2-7	TGCAGCGCGAGAGGACTTTCCAACGCCGAGCAGTACTTC	CSARGLSNAEQYF
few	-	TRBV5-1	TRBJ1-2	TGCGCCAGCAGCTTGGACCCTACCTCTTATGGCTACACCTTC	CASSLDPTSYGYTF
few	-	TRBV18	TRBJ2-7	TGTGCCAGCTCACAACTAGTACTCCTCAACTCCTACGAGCAGTACTTC	CASSQLVLLNSYEQYF
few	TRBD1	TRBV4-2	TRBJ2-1	TGTGCCAGCAGCCCGAGAAATCGACAGGGGGAAGTAGAGCAGTTCTTC	CASSPRNRQGEVEQFF
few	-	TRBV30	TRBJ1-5	TGTGCCTGGAGTGTAAAGCGAAACAATCAGCCCCAGCATTTT	CAWSVKRNNQPQHF
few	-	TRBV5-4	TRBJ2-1	TGTGCCAGCAGCTTTGGACTGTACAATGAGCAGTTCTTC	CASSFGLYNEQFF
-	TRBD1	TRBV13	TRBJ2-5	TGTGCCAGCAGTGGGGAGAGAGACAGGGAGGAGACCCAGTACTTC	CASSGERDREETQYF
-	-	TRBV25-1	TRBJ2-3	TGTGCCAGCAATGATACTAGCACAGATACGCAGTATTTT	CASNDTSTDTQYF
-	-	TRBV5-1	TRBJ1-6	TGCGCCAGCAGTCGACAGACTATCGGCTCCTATAATTCACCCCTCCACTTT	CASSRQTIGSYNSPLHF
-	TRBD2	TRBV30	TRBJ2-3	TGTGCCTGGAGTGGTAAGAGGGCGGCTAGCGGTTCGCGAGATACGCAGTATTTT	CAWSGKRAASGSRDTQYF
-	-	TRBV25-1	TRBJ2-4	TGTGCCAGCAGTGAGGCAGGCGCCAAAAACATTCAGTACTTC	CASSEAGAKNIQYF
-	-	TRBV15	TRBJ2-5	TGTGCCACCAGCAGAGCGAGGGCAGCGGACGGTCAAGAGACCCAGTACTTC	CATSRARAADGQETQYF
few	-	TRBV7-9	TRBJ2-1	TGTGCCAGCAGCCAAACTAGGGCCTCCTACAATGAGCAGTTCTTC	CASSQTRASYNEQFF
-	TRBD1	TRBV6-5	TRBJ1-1	TGTGCCAGCAGTTACTCGACAGGGGGCACTGAAGCTTTCTTT	CASSYSTGGTEAFF
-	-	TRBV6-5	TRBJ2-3	TGTGCCAGCACCCCGGCAGGAGGATTCACAGATACGCAGTATTTT	CASTPAGGFTDTQYF
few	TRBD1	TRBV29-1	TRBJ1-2	TGCAGCGCATCCGGGACAGGGGGTCGAGGTGGCTACACCTTC	CSASGTGGRGGYTF